This T cell receptor beta chain comes out of a study of CD8 T cells in Susac syndrome. Looked up from germline, CDR1 is SGHTA and CDR2 is FQGNSA. CDR3 length: 11 residues. Trimming shortened V by 5 bases and J by 3 bases, and 2 bases separated the two germline ends. With random hexamers, about 0.45 to 1 ug RNA was reverse transcribed. TCRdb redid the calling of the immunoSEQ multiplex PCR reads with MiXCR, one entry per CDR3 protein. Of tens of thousands of distinct CDR3 sequences listed, 90% to 97% are singletons. The sequencing sample was made of CD8+ T cells from PBMCs. The chain is built from TRBV7-2 and TRBJ2-1; no definite D call. This clonotype originated in a human donor with Susac syndrome. The CDR3 loop is CASSRYNEQFF. The CDR3 DNA follows: TGTGCCAGCAGCCGCTACAATGAGCAGTTCTTC.